The T cell receptor (beta chain) described here comes from a study of blood T cell repertoires in COVID-19. Using immunoSEQ multiplex PCR, the repertoire was profiled, and TCRdb retains in-frame clones only, with some absent. This sample yields tens of thousands of clones, of which roughly four fifths are seen a single time; 5.5% to 7% belongs to the top ten. This TCR came from a woman in her fifties or sixties with active or convalescent COVID-19. The sample taken for sequencing was peripheral blood.

The CDR3 loop is CASSPPPRSGSGRSPYGEQFF. CDR3 nucleotides: TGTGCCAGCTCACCACCCCCGCGGAGTGGTAGCGGGAGAAGCCCCTACGGGGAGCAGTTCTTC. J is TRBJ2-1 and V is TRBV18, with 9 bases lining up with TRBD2. CDR3 length equals 21 residues. Per the germline V gene, CDR1 is KGHSH and CDR2 is LQKENI. Trimming at V came to 0 bases and at J to 10 bases, leaving 25 bases not matched to a gene.